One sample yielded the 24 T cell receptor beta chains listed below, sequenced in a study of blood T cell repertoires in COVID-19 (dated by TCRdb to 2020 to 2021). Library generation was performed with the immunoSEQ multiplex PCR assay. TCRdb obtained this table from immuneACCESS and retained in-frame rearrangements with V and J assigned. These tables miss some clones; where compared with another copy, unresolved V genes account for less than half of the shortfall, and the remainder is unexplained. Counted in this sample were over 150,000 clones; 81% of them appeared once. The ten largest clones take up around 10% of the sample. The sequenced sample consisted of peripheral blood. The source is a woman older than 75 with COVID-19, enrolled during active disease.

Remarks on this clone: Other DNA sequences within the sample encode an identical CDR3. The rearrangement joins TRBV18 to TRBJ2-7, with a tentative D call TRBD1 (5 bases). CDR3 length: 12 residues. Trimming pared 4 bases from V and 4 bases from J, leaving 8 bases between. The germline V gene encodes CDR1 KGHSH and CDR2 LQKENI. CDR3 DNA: TGTGCCAGCTCACTGCAGGGTTACGAGCAGTACTTC. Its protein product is CASSLQGYEQYF.

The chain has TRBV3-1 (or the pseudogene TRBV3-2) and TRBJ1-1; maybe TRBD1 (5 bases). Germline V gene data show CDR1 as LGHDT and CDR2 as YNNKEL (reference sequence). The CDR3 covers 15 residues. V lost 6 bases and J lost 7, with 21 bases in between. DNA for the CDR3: TGTGCCAGCAGTTCGGGGGTTGTGGATGGGGGTGAAGCTTTCTTT. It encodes CASSSGVVDGGEAFF.

The CDR3, as DNA: TGTGCCACCAGTGATCCCTACGGGACACCTCAAGAGACCCAGTACTTC. Translation gives CATSDPYGTPQETQYF. The chain couples TRBV24-1 to TRBJ2-5, with D perhaps TRBD1 (6 bases). The ends were cut back, 3 bases at V and 2 bases at J, with 15 bases in the middle. Germline CDR1 is KGHDR and CDR2 is SFDVKD. This CDR3 is 16 amino acids long.

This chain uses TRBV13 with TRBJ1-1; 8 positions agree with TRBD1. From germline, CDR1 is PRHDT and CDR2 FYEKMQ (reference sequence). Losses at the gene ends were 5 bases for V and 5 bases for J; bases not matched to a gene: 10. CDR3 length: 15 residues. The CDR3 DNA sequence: TGTGCCAGCAGCCTCGGACAGGGTTTCGGGACTGAAGCTTTCTTT. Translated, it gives CASSLGQGFGTEAFF.

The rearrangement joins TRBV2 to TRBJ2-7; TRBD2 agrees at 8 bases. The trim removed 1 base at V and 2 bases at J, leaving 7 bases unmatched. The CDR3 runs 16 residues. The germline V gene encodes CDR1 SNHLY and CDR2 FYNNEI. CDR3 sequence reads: CASSEGEREPPYEQYF. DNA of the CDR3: TGTGCCAGCAGTGAAGGCGAGCGGGAGCCTCCCTACGAGCAGTACTTC.

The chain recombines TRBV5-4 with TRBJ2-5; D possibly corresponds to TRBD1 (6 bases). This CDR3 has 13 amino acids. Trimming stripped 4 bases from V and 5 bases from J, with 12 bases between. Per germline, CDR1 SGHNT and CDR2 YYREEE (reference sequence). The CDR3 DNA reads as TGTGCCAGCAGCCCACAGGGTTCCGAGACCCAGTACTTC. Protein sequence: CASSPQGSETQYF.

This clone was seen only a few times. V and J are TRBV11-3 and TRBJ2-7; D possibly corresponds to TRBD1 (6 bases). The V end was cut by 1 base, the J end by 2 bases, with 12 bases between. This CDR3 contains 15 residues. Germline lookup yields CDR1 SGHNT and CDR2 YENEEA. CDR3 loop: CASSLVAGDPYEQYF. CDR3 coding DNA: TGTGCCAGCAGCTTAGTGGCAGGGGACCCCTACGAGCAGTACTTC.

The CDR3 nucleotides read TGTGCCACAACGCCAGGGTCCCCATATGAAAAACTGTTTTTT. Translated: CATTPGSPYEKLFF. The rearrangement uses TRBV19 and TRBJ1-4, with D tentatively TRBD1 (5 bases). The germline CDR1 and CDR2 sequences are LNHDA and SQIVND (reference sequence). The CDR3 contains 14 residues. Trimming left V 10 bases short and J 6 bases short, with 18 bases between.

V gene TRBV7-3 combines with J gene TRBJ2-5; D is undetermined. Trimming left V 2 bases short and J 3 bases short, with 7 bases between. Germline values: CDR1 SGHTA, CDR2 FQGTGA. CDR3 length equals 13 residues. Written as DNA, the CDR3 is TGTGCCAGCAGCTTAGCAGCGAAAGAGACCCAGTACTTC. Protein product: CASSLAAKETQYF.

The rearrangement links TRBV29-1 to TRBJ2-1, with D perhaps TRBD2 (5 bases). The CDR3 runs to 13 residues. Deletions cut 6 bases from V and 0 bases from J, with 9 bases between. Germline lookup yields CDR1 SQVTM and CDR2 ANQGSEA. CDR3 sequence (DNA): TGCAGCGTCGGGGTAAGCTCCTACAATGAGCAGTTCTTC. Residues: CSVGVSSYNEQFF.

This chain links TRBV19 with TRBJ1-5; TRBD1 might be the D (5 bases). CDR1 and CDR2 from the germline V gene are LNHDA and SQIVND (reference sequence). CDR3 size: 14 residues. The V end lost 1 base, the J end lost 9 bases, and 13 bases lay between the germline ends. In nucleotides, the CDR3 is TGTGCCAGTAGTATAGCAGGGATAATCATGCCCCAGCATTTT. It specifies CASSIAGIIMPQHF.

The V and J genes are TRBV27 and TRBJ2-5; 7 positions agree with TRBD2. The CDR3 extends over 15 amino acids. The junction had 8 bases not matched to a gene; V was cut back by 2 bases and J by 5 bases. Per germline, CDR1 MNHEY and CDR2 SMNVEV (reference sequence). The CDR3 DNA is TGTGCCAGCAGTTTACTAGGGAGGGGTGTGGAGACCCAGTACTTC. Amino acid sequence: CASSLLGRGVETQYF.

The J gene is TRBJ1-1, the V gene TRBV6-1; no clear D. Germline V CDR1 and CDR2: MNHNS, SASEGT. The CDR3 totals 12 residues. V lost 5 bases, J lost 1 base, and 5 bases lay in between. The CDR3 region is CASSSGNTEAFF. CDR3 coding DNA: TGTGCCAGCAGTTCGGGGAACACTGAAGCTTTCTTT.

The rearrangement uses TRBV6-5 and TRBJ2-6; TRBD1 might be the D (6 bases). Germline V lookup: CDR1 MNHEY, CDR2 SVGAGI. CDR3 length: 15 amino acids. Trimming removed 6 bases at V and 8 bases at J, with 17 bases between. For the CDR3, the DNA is TGTGCCAGCAGGATCCGGGACATAACTTCCAACGTCCTGACTTTC. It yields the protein CASRIRDITSNVLTF.

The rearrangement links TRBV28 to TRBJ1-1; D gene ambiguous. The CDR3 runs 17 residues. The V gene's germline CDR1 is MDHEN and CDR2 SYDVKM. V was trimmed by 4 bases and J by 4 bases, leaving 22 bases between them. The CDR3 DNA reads TGTGCCAGCAGTTCCGTTCAGCGGCCCCCCTTCTCCACTGAAGCTTTCTTT. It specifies CASSSVQRPPFSTEAFF. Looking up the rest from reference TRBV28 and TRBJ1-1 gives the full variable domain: DVKVTQSSRYLVKRTGEKVFLECVQDMDHENMFWYRQDPGLGLRLIYFSYDVKMKEKGDIPEGYSVSREKKERFSLILESASTNQTSMYLCASSSVQRPPFSTEAFFGQGTRLTVV.

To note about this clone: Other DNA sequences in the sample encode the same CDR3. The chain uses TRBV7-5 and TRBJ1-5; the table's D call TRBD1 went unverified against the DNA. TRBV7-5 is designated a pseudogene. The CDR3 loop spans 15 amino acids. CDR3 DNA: TGTGTCAGAAGCTCGGACAGGGGAAGCAATCAGCCCCAGCATTTT. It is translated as CVRSSDRGSNQPQHF.

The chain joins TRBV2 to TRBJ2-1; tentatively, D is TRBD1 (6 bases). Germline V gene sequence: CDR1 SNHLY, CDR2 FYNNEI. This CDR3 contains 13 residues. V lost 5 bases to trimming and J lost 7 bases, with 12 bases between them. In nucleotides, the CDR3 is TGTGCCAGCAGTCTGGGCAGGGGAAATGAGCAGTTCTTC. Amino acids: CASSLGRGNEQFF.

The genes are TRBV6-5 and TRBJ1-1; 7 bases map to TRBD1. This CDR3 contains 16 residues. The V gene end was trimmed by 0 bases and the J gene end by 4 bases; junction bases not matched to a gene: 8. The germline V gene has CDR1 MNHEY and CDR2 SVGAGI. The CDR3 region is CASSYSPWDSATEAFF. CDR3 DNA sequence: TGTGCCAGCAGTTACTCGCCATGGGACAGTGCCACTGAAGCTTTCTTT.

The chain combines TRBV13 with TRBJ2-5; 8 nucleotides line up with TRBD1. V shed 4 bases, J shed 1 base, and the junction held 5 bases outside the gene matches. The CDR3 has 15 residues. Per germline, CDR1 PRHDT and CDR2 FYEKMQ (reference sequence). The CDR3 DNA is TGTGCCAGCAGCTGGACAGGGATGAGCCAAGAGACCCAGTACTTC. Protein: CASSWTGMSQETQYF.

DNA of the CDR3: TGTGCCACCGGCGAGGGACAGAGCCAAGAGACCCAGTACTTC. This codes for CATGEGQSQETQYF. The chain combines TRBV2 with TRBJ2-5; 7 positions agree with TRBD1. Germline V gene sequence: CDR1 SNHLY, CDR2 FYNNEI. V lost 10 bases to trimming and J lost 1 base; unmatched junction nucleotides: 9. The CDR3 consists of 14 residues.

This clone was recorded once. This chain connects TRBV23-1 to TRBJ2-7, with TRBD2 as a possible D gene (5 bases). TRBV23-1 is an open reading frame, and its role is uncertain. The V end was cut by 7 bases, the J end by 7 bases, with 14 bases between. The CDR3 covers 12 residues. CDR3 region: CASNRGSREQYF. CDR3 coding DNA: TGCGCCAGCAACAGAGGGTCGCGGGAGCAGTACTTC.

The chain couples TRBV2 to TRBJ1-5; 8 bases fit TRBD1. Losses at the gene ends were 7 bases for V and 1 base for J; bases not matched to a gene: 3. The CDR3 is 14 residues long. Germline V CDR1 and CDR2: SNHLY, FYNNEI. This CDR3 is CASTRTGSNQPQHF. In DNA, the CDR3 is TGTGCCAGCACCAGGACAGGGAGCAATCAGCCCCAGCATTTT.

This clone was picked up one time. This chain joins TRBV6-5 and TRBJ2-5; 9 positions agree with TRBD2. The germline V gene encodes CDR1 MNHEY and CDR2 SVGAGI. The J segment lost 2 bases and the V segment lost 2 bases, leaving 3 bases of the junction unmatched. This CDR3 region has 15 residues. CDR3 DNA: TGTGCCAGCAGTTACCTGACTAGCGGACAAGAGACCCAGTACTTC. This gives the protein CASSYLTSGQETQYF.

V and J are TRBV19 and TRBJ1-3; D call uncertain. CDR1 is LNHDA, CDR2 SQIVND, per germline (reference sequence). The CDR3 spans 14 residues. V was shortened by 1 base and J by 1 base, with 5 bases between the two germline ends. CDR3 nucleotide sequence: TGTGCCAGTAGTATAGCGGGGTCTGGAAACACCATATATTTT. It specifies CASSIAGSGNTIYF.